These 10 T cell receptor beta chains share one sample of origin, sequenced in a study of blood T cell repertoires in COVID-19. Produced via immunoSEQ multiplex PCR; TCRdb's table is partial and in-frame only. This sample carries about 200,000 clones, under 80% of them seen once, and the ten largest clones take roughly 14%. The sequencing input was peripheral blood. These receptors all come from a man between 50 and 59 years old who had recovered from COVID-19.

The V and J genes are TRBV6-4 and TRBJ1-4; 8 bases match TRBD1. This CDR3 region has 16 residues. Germline V CDR1 and CDR2: MRHNA, SNTAGT. Trimming cost V 5 bases and J 9 bases; bases outside gene matches: 14. CDR3 nucleotide sequence: TGTGCCAGCAGTCCGACTTATGACAGGGGTAAGAAAAAACTGTTTTTT. This gives the protein CASSPTYDRGKKKLFF.

This chain joins TRBV20-1 and TRBJ2-5; D is unclear. V was clipped by 3 bases and J by 4 bases, with 18 bases between them. The CDR3 covers 15 residues. Germline values: CDR1 DFQATT, CDR2 SNEGSKA (reference sequence). The CDR3 coding sequence is TGCAGTGCTAGTTGGTTCGTCGAGTTTCGAGAGACCCAGTACTTC. It encodes CSASWFVEFRETQYF.

V is TRBV13 and J is TRBJ2-1; a weak D match, TRBD2 (5 bases). The germline V gene encodes CDR1 PRHDT and CDR2 FYEKMQ (reference sequence). V was cut by 4 bases and J by 5 bases, with 12 bases left in between. The CDR3 covers 14 residues. The CDR3 spells CASSSPSGNNEQFF. The DNA for the CDR3 is TGTGCCAGCAGCTCCCCCTCGGGGAACAATGAGCAGTTCTTC.

This sequence joins TRBV4-1 and TRBJ2-1; 7 bases align to TRBD2. The CDR3 length is 15 residues. After removal of 3 bases from V and 4 bases from J, the junction contained 6 bases not matched to a gene. CDR1 is MGHRA and CDR2 is YSYEKL in the germline V gene. The CDR3 protein is CASSHQTSRYNEQFF. In DNA form, the CDR3 reads TGCGCCAGCAGCCACCAGACTAGCAGATACAATGAGCAGTTCTTC.

The genes are TRBV7-8 and TRBJ1-5; perhaps TRBD1 as D (5 bases). This CDR3 is 17 amino acids long. Germline assignment: CDR1 SGHVS and CDR2 FQNEAQ. Trimming pared 5 bases from V and 0 bases from J, leaving 17 bases between. CDR3 region: CASSAGPNTNSNQPQHF. CDR3 in DNA: TGTGCCAGCAGCGCGGGACCAAATACAAATAGCAATCAGCCCCAGCATTTT.

J is TRBJ2-2 and V is TRBV2; 7 bases match TRBD1. CDR1 SNHLY and CDR2 FYNNEI come from the germline V gene. The trim removed 1 base at V and 10 bases at J, leaving 6 bases unmatched. The CDR3 has 14 amino acids. CDR3 in amino acids: CASSEGDSIEELFF. In DNA form, the CDR3 reads TGTGCCAGCAGTGAAGGGGACAGTATTGAGGAGCTGTTTTTT.

The chain employs TRBV5-4 and TRBJ2-5; possible D gene TRBD2, 5 bases. CDR3 length: 13 amino acids. V was clipped by 0 bases and J by 5 bases, with 8 bases between them. Germline V gene data show CDR1 as SGHNT and CDR2 as YYREEE (reference sequence). The DNA of the CDR3 is TGTGCCAGCAGCTTGGTTGGGGAGGAGACCCAGTACTTC. Protein sequence: CASSLVGEETQYF.

The gene calls are TRBV4-2 and TRBJ1-3; 10 bases align to TRBD1. Germline CDR1 reads LGHNA; CDR2 reads YNFKEQ. Germline trimming cut 4 bases from V and 3 bases from J; bases unmatched to any gene: 0. The CDR3 is 14 residues long. CDR3 region: CASSRTGGGNTIYF. The CDR3 region has the DNA TGTGCCAGCAGCCGGACAGGGGGTGGAAACACCATATATTTT.

The CDR3: CASKAGAGVPHEQYF. The CDR3 nucleotides read TGTGCCAGTAAAGCGGGCGCGGGAGTACCCCACGAGCAGTACTTC. The chain links TRBV19 to TRBJ2-7; 7 nucleotides match TRBD2. Per germline, CDR1 LNHDA and CDR2 SQIVND (reference sequence). Unmatched junction bases numbered 14, after V lost 7 bases and J lost 5 bases. The CDR3 length is 15 residues.

The V call is TRBV19, the J call TRBJ2-5; TRBD2 matches 11 bases. The CDR3 contains 19 residues. Germline assignment: CDR1 LNHDA and CDR2 SQIVND (reference sequence). The J segment lost 5 bases and the V segment lost 9 bases, leaving 23 bases of the junction unmatched. This CDR3 is CASRSGHTGLASGRETQYF. The CDR3, as DNA: TGTGCCAGCCGGTCCGGGCACACAGGGTTGGCTAGCGGGAGGGAGACCCAGTACTTC.